The 26 T cell receptor beta chains given below trace back to one sample, sequenced in a study of blood T cells in healthy people across ages. Sample-barcoded 5' priming and a J-beta primer mix drove a second PCR of about 6 to 11 cycles. TCRdb itself ran the 5' RACE reads through MiXCR, one entry per CDR3 protein. The sample consists of 700,000 to 950,000 distinct CDR3 sequences, roughly 60% of them appearing once. Source material: blood. The receptors stem from a man in his thirties or forties in good health.

CDR3 coding DNA: TGCAGCGTTGAGGGGCTCCTCCACCCCAATGAGCAGTTCTTC. Residues: CSVEGLLHPNEQFF. This chain links TRBV29-1 with TRBJ2-1; D might be TRBD1 (5 bases). Per germline, CDR1 SQVTM and CDR2 ANQGSEA. The CDR3 has 14 residues. V lost 3 bases and J 6 bases, leaving 15 bases between the germline ends.

In its sample, this clonotype was seen a few times. CDR3 nucleotide sequence: TGTGCCAGCAGCGACCTAAGGGGGAGCGAGACCCAGTACTTC. As protein: CASSDLRGSETQYF. This rearrangement joins TRBV21-1 to TRBJ2-5; TRBD1 is the table's D call, not checked against the DNA. TRBV21-1 is an annotated pseudogene. The CDR3 has 14 amino acids.

The rearrangement links TRBV12-3 or TRBV12-4 to TRBJ2-5; TRBD2 aligns across 14 bases. V shed 7 bases and J 4 bases; nucleotides not matched to a gene: 5. The CDR3 totals 15 residues. For the CDR3, the DNA is TGTGCCAGCAATTTCGGGACTAGCGGGAGAGAGACCCAGTACTTC. Encoded protein: CASNFGTSGRETQYF.

The V gene is TRBV9, the J gene TRBJ2-3, with 8 bases fitting TRBD2. After removal of 4 bases from V and 2 bases from J, the junction contained 6 bases not matched to a gene. The germline gives CDR1 SGDLS, CDR2 YYNGEE. The CDR3 spans 15 residues. As DNA, the CDR3 is TGTGCCAGCAGCATTAGCGGGGAAGACACAGATACGCAGTATTTT. It translates to CASSISGEDTDTQYF.

The chain joins TRBV27 to TRBJ2-7; D is perhaps TRBD1 (6 bases). The CDR3 loop spans 13 amino acids. With 3 bases removed from V and 2 bases from J, the gap between germline ends came to 8 bases. Germline CDR1 and CDR2: MNHEY and SMNVEV (reference sequence). CDR3 sequence reads: CASSFGDTYEQYF. The CDR3 region has the DNA TGTGCCAGCAGTTTTGGGGACACCTACGAGCAGTACTTC.

This chain links TRBV13 with TRBJ2-7; no reliable D call. The V end was cut by 5 bases, the J end by 9 bases, with 23 bases between. The CDR3 contains 15 residues. Per germline, CDR1 PRHDT and CDR2 FYEKMQ (reference sequence). CDR3 DNA: TGTGCCAGCAGCCCGACCGGTGGCTTCCGACTTGGGCAGTACTTC. Translated, it gives CASSPTGGFRLGQYF.

J is TRBJ1-4 and V is TRBV20-1, with 10 bases fitting TRBD1. Germline assignment: CDR1 DFQATT and CDR2 SNEGSKA (reference sequence). Trimming removed 5 bases from V and 7 bases from J; junction bases left unmatched: 7. The CDR3 extends over 14 amino acids. The CDR3 nucleotides read TGCAGTGCTTACCCCGGGACAGGGGCTGAAAAACTGTTTTTT. It codes for CSAYPGTGAEKLFF.

In its sample, this clonotype was seen once. The CDR3 nucleotides are TGTGCCAGCAGCCGGACCGGGACACCGAACACCGGGGAGCTGTTTTTT. This translates into CASSRTGTPNTGELFF. This chain links TRBV9 with TRBJ2-2, with D perhaps TRBD1 (6 bases). With 4 bases removed from V and 0 bases from J, the gap between germline ends came to 13 bases. The CDR3 runs 16 residues. Germline CDR1 and CDR2: SGDLS and YYNGEE.

This clonotype was counted only a few times. The chain has TRBV29-1 and TRBJ2-1, with D possibly TRBD2 on 5 matching bases. The germline V gene encodes CDR1 SQVTM and CDR2 ANQGSEA. This CDR3 is 12 amino acids long. V lost 4 bases and J 3 bases, leaving 7 bases between the germline ends. CDR3 nucleotides: TGCAGCGTTGCGGGGTTCTACAATGAGCAGTTCTTC. Protein product: CSVAGFYNEQFF.

This clonotype has only a few counts. V gene TRBV20-1 combines with J gene TRBJ2-7; D may match TRBD1 or TRBD2 (5 bases each). Germline V gene lookup returns CDR1 DFQATT and CDR2 SNEGSKA (reference sequence). The CDR3 runs to 12 residues. Trimming removed 3 bases at V and 2 bases at J, with 8 bases between. CDR3 sequence reads: CSASSGPYEQYF. CDR3 bases: TGCAGTGCTAGTTCGGGGCCCTACGAGCAGTACTTC.

In DNA form, the CDR3 reads TGTGCCAGCAGCACCCGGACAGGTGGGGGGACCCAGTACTTC. Translating gives CASSTRTGGGTQYF. The chain is built from TRBV3-1 and TRBJ2-5, with 7 positions matching TRBD1. After removal of 5 bases from V and 7 bases from J, the junction contained 10 bases not matched to a gene. Germline values: CDR1 LGHDT, CDR2 YNNKEL (reference sequence). CDR3 length equals 14 residues.

V and J are TRBV27 and TRBJ1-6; D is ambiguous. Per germline, CDR1 MNHEY and CDR2 SMNVEV (reference sequence). The CDR3 consists of 14 residues. With 5 bases removed from V and 0 bases from J, the gap between germline ends came to 5 bases. The CDR3 DNA sequence: TGTGCCAGCAGTGTCCGCTCCTATAATTCACCCCTCCACTTT. This gives the protein CASSVRSYNSPLHF.

The chain employs TRBV12-3 or TRBV12-4 and TRBJ1-1; the D is unclear. The CDR3 spans 13 residues. Trimming took off 5 bases at V and 3 bases at J, with 10 bases between the two ends. This CDR3 is CASSPGSYTEAFF. The CDR3 DNA sequence: TGTGCCAGCAGTCCCGGAAGTTACACTGAAGCTTTCTTT.

The chain couples TRBV29-1 to TRBJ1-4; 9 bases line up with TRBD1. The CDR3 runs to 13 residues. Germline trimming cut 7 bases from V and 5 bases from J; bases unmatched to any gene: 5. Germline lookup yields CDR1 SQVTM and CDR2 ANQGSEA. CDR3 bases: TGCAGCGCTGGACAGGGGAGGAATGAAAAACTGTTTTTT. Its translation is CSAGQGRNEKLFF.

The chain links TRBV20-1 to TRBJ1-5, with 9 bases fitting TRBD1. The CDR3 is 14 amino acids. Germline lookup yields CDR1 DFQATT and CDR2 SNEGSKA (reference sequence). The trim removed 2 bases at V and 5 bases at J, leaving 4 bases unmatched. The CDR3 nucleotides are TGCAGTGCTAGAAACCGGGACAGGGATCAGCCCCAGCATTTT. Its protein product is CSARNRDRDQPQHF.

The V call is TRBV7-9, the J call TRBJ2-1; no definite D call. This CDR3 contains 13 residues. Germline values: CDR1 SEHNR, CDR2 FQNEAQ (reference sequence). V gave up 3 bases and J gave up 8 bases, with 11 bases separating them. The CDR3 sequence: CASSFLGMDEQFF. CDR3 coding DNA: TGTGCCAGCAGCTTTCTGGGGATGGATGAGCAGTTCTTC. Using reference TRBV7-9 and TRBJ2-1 for the parts outside the CDR3, the full variable domain is DTGVSQNPRHKITKRGQNVTFRCDPISEHNRLYWYRQTLGQGPEFLTYFQNEAQLEKSRLLSDRFSAERPKGSFSTLEIQRTEQGDSAMYLCASSFLGMDEQFFGPGTRLTVL.

In its sample, this clonotype was seen a few times. The chain is built from TRBV25-1 and TRBJ1-1, with no clear D. This CDR3 spans 13 amino acids. Trimming pared 3 bases from V and 1 base from J, leaving 6 bases between. The germline gives CDR1 MGHDK, CDR2 SYGVNS. In DNA, the CDR3 is TGTGCCAGCAGTGAGTACGGGAACACTGAAGCTTTCTTT. Translated, it gives CASSEYGNTEAFF. Full variable domain (rest looked up from reference TRBV25-1 and TRBJ1-1): EADIYQTPRYLVIGTGKKITLECSQTMGHDKMYWYQQDPGMELHLIHYSYGVNSTEKGDLSSESTVSRIRTEHFPLTLESARPSHTSQYLCASSEYGNTEAFFGQGTRLTVV.

The gene calls are TRBV11-1 and TRBJ2-2, with D hard to call. V lost 5 bases and J 3 bases, leaving 10 bases between the germline ends. The CDR3 runs to 14 residues. Germline V gene lookup returns CDR1 SGHAT and CDR2 FQDESV (reference sequence). CDR3 in amino acids: CASSARIYTGELFF. In DNA form, the CDR3 reads TGTGCCAGCAGCGCCAGGATATACACCGGGGAGCTGTTTTTT.

The chain couples TRBV7-2 to TRBJ2-7; the match to TRBD1 covers 9 bases. V was pared by 5 bases and J by 7 bases, with 9 bases of the junction left unmatched. CDR3 length: 14 residues. The germline V gene encodes CDR1 SGHTA and CDR2 FQGNSA. The CDR3 coding sequence is TGTGCCAGCAGCCCAAACAGGGGGCCGAGAGAGCAGTACTTC. Translation: CASSPNRGPREQYF.

The chain is built from TRBV9 and TRBJ2-1, with TRBD2 matching over 8 bases. This CDR3 has 15 residues. V was pared by 0 bases and J by 6 bases, with 5 bases of the junction left unmatched. Germline V lookup: CDR1 SGDLS, CDR2 YYNGEE. The CDR3 DNA sequence: TGTGCCAGCAGCGTAGAGTCTAGCGGGCGCAATGAGCAGTTCTTC. This codes for CASSVESSGRNEQFF.

This chain links TRBV30 with TRBJ2-1, with D uncertain. This CDR3 has 11 amino acids. V lost 5 bases, J lost 4 bases, and 6 bases lay in between. CDR1 is GTSNPN, CDR2 SVGIG, per germline (reference sequence). CDR3 amino acids: CAWQEYNEQFF. CDR3 nucleotides: TGTGCCTGGCAGGAGTACAATGAGCAGTTCTTC.

This clonotype was picked up one time. The chain joins TRBV25-1 to TRBJ1-5, with TRBD1 identical over 7 bases. The CDR3 loop spans 14 amino acids. J was trimmed by 5 bases and V by 5 bases; bases with no gene match: 6. Germline V CDR1 and CDR2: MGHDK, SYGVNS. The CDR3 DNA follows: TGTGCCAGCAGTTACTCGGGACAGCATCAGCCCCAGCATTTT. This codes for CASSYSGQHQPQHF.

This clonotype showed up just a few times. The rearrangement joins TRBV5-8 to TRBJ2-3; the D is unclear. Germline CDR1 is SGHTS and CDR2 is YDEGEE. This CDR3 is 13 amino acids long. V gave up 5 bases and J gave up 8 bases, with 15 bases separating them. CDR3 DNA sequence: TGTGCCAGCAGAGCTACTGCAGTGACTACGCAGTATTTT. This sequence encodes CASRATAVTTQYF.

This clonotype was counted a single time. The genes are TRBV15 and TRBJ1-2; 7 positions agree with TRBD1. V shed 1 base and J 4 bases; nucleotides not matched to a gene: 6. CDR1 LNHNV and CDR2 YYDKDF come from the germline V gene (reference sequence). The CDR3 has 15 amino acids. CDR3: CATSRGATGTYGYTF. The CDR3 bases are TGTGCCACCAGCAGAGGGGCGACAGGGACCTATGGCTACACCTTC.

V and J are TRBV20-1 and TRBJ2-1; D not resolved. The CDR3 length is 17 residues. V lost 4 bases to trimming and J lost 1 base, with 20 bases between them. Germline lookup yields CDR1 DFQATT and CDR2 SNEGSKA (reference sequence). CDR3 in amino acids: CSATKTGRTGSYNEQFF. Here the CDR3 DNA reads TGCAGTGCTACCAAGACTGGCCGTACGGGTTCCTACAATGAGCAGTTCTTC.

This chain links TRBV28 with TRBJ2-1; tentatively, D is TRBD1 (5 bases). There are 14 residues in the CDR3. Germline CDR1 and CDR2: MDHEN and SYDVKM. Trimming cost V 5 bases and J 4 bases, with 12 bases left between them. CDR3 in DNA: TGTGCCAGCAGTGTACTGACAGATTACAATGAGCAGTTCTTC. Translation gives CASSVLTDYNEQFF.